Listed here are 8 T cell receptor beta chains from one sample, sequenced in a study of T cell responses to AZD1222 COVID-19 vaccine. Produced via immunoSEQ multiplex PCR; TCRdb's table is partial and in-frame only. The data hold roughly 200,000 clones, with roughly 90% observed a single time. The specimen comprised peripheral blood, sampled 28 days after the second AZD1222 dose. Source of these receptors: an adult who received the AZD1222 COVID-19 vaccine.

The rearrangement links TRBV9 to TRBJ2-3; unclear D gene. The CDR3 extends over 12 amino acids. Germline V CDR1 and CDR2: SGDLS, YYNGEE. Trimming pared 0 bases from V and 3 bases from J, leaving 2 bases between. The CDR3 DNA reads TGTGCCAGCAGCGTAGAGACAGATACGCAGTATTTT. Translation gives CASSVETDTQYF.

This clone was counted a single time. CDR3 sequence: CASSSRGGWAYEQYF. DNA of the CDR3: TGTGCCAGTAGTAGCCGCGGTGGGTGGGCCTACGAGCAGTACTTC. This chain joins TRBV19 and TRBJ2-7; D uncertain. V lost 4 bases and J lost 2, with 15 bases in between. The CDR3 is made up of 15 amino acids. Germline-derived CDR1 and CDR2 are LNHDA and SQIVND (reference sequence).

CDR3 sequence: CASSHPGTENTEAFF. CDR3 sequence (DNA): TGTGCCAGCAGCCACCCCGGGACAGAGAACACTGAAGCTTTCTTT. The chain employs TRBV4-2 and TRBJ1-1; TRBD1 matches 7 bases. CDR1 is LGHNA, CDR2 YNFKEQ, per germline. The CDR3 spans 15 residues. Trimming took 3 bases from V and 1 from J; bases not matched to a gene: 5.

This clone was found a few times. This rearrangement joins TRBV12-5 to TRBJ1-1; weak D call: TRBD1 (5 bases). V was pared by 6 bases and J by 6 bases, with 17 bases between. Germline V gene sequence: CDR1 LGHNT, CDR2 FRNRAP. The CDR3 spans 14 residues. In nucleotides, the CDR3 is TGTGCTAGTGGGGGGACCCTAAGGGGTTCTGAAGCTTTCTTT. It codes for CASGGTLRGSEAFF.

The rearrangement links TRBV3-1 (or the pseudogene TRBV3-2) to TRBJ1-4; the match to TRBD1 covers 7 bases. The CDR3 extends over 16 amino acids. The J segment lost 5 bases and the V segment lost 4 bases, leaving 10 bases of the junction unmatched. Germline V CDR1 and CDR2: LGHDT, YNNKEL (reference sequence). In nucleotides, the CDR3 is TGTGCCAGCAGCCGATCTATAGGGACAGTAAATGAAAAACTGTTTTTT. Protein sequence: CASSRSIGTVNEKLFF.

The chain recombines TRBV6-2 or TRBV6-3 with TRBJ2-5; no clear D gene. CDR3 length: 13 amino acids. Germline CDR1 and CDR2: MNHEY and SVGEGT. V was pared by 2 bases and J by 0 bases, with 4 bases between. Here the CDR3 reads CASSYLYQETQYF. Here the CDR3 DNA reads TGTGCCAGCAGTTACCTGTACCAAGAGACCCAGTACTTC.

CDR3 region: CASSLDRGLAYEQYF. CDR3 in DNA: TGTGCCAGCAGCTTGGACAGGGGATTGGCCTACGAGCAGTACTTC. V and J are TRBV7-9 and TRBJ2-7; TRBD1 agrees at 9 bases. Germline V gene data show CDR1 as SEHNR and CDR2 as FQNEAQ (reference sequence). V lost 3 bases to trimming and J lost 2 bases; unmatched junction nucleotides: 5. The CDR3 spans 15 residues.

This clone was counted once. The chain couples TRBV7-2 to TRBJ2-7; unclear D gene. CDR1 is SGHTA and CDR2 is FQGNSA in the germline V gene. CDR3 size: 15 residues. V gave up 1 base and J gave up 1 base, with 11 bases separating them. CDR3 in amino acids: CASSLDGLRSYEQYF. CDR3 in DNA: TGTGCCAGCAGCTTAGACGGCCTTAGGTCCTACGAGCAGTACTTC.